This T cell receptor beta chain was identified in a study of shared clonotypes between healthy human individuals. This CDR3 comprises 14 residues. V lost 3 bases, J lost 3 bases, and 2 bases stayed unmatched. In germline, CDR1 is ENHRY, CDR2 SYGVKD. The protocol was immunoSEQ multiplex PCR, while the TCRdb copy is restricted to in-frame clones and leaves out a portion. The sample includes more than 2,000,000 clones, 85% to 95% of them seen just once. Only one count was recorded for this clone. The chain joins TRBV10-3 to TRBJ2-7, with 10 positions matching TRBD1. Sequenced sample: naive CD4+ T cells from PBMCs. As to subset: CD45RA+ positively selected. The TCR originated in a man younger than 35 in good health. Some clones in this sample may be carry-over from other donors' samples. DNA for the CDR3: TGTGCCATCAGTGACGGGACAGGGGTCTACGAGCAGTACTTC. Protein sequence: CAISDGTGVYEQYF.